A selection of T cell receptor beta chains follows, all from one sample in a study of identical twins. Using its own MiXCR run on the 5' RACE reads, TCRdb lists one record per CDR3 protein. The sample lists hundreds of thousands of distinct CDR3 sequences; roughly 13% were seen once. The source material was memory (CD45RO+) T cells sorted from blood. Every receptor here comes from a woman younger than 35 in good health. CDR3s include the opening cysteine and the closing phenylalanine or tryptophan. Each record gives: J gene, D gene, V gene, clone size, CDR3 protein, CDR3 DNA. D genes are given only for firm matches. Where a row states a size, it is once, few, many or the class of an expanded clone; other rows omit it.

j_gene: TRBJ2-5; d_gene: NA; v_gene: TRBV2; abundance: NA; CDR3aa: CASSAIQETQYF; CDR3nt: TGTGCCAGCAGTGCTATTCAAGAGACCCAGTACTTC
j_gene: TRBJ1-5; d_gene: TRBD1; v_gene: TRBV6-1; abundance: NA; CDR3aa: CASRPGQGLWVQHF; CDR3nt: TGTGCCAGCAGACCGGGACAGGGCCTTTGGGTTCAGCATTTT
j_gene: TRBJ2-1; d_gene: TRBD2; v_gene: TRBV20-1; abundance: NA; CDR3aa: CSAFPTSGRYNEQFF; CDR3nt: TGCAGTGCTTTCCCGACTAGCGGGAGATACAATGAGCAGTTCTTC
j_gene: TRBJ2-1; d_gene: TRBD2; v_gene: TRBV4-3; abundance: NA; CDR3aa: CASSQAPGLAGNRNEQFF; CDR3nt: TGCGCCAGCAGCCAAGCCCCAGGACTAGCGGGTAACCGCAATGAGCAGTTCTTC
j_gene: TRBJ1-1; d_gene: NA; v_gene: TRBV20-1; abundance: few; CDR3aa: CSARDQASPNTEAFF; CDR3nt: TGCAGTGCTAGAGATCAGGCATCGCCGAACACTGAAGCTTTCTTT
j_gene: TRBJ1-5; d_gene: NA; v_gene: TRBV7-6; abundance: many; CDR3aa: CASSLAGDQPQHF; CDR3nt: TGTGCCAGCAGCTTAGCAGGGGATCAGCCCCAGCATTTT
j_gene: TRBJ1-1; d_gene: NA; v_gene: TRBV19; abundance: few; CDR3aa: CASSADSSRREF; CDR3nt: TGTGCCAGTAGTGCGGACAGTTCAAGAAGAGAATTT
j_gene: TRBJ2-7; d_gene: NA; v_gene: TRBV7-9; abundance: few; CDR3aa: CASSRGFGGQGYEQYF; CDR3nt: TGTGCCAGCAGCCGGGGGTTTGGAGGGCAGGGTTACGAGCAGTACTTC
j_gene: TRBJ2-1; d_gene: TRBD2; v_gene: TRBV20-1; abundance: NA; CDR3aa: CSAFLAAANEQFF; CDR3nt: TGCAGTGCCTTCCTAGCGGCGGCGAATGAGCAGTTCTTC
j_gene: TRBJ2-7; d_gene: TRBD2; v_gene: TRBV6-6; abundance: few; CDR3aa: CASLAAYEQYF; CDR3nt: TGTGCCAGTCTAGCGGCCTACGAGCAGTACTTC
j_gene: TRBJ2-7; d_gene: NA; v_gene: TRBV29-1; abundance: few; CDR3aa: CSVEGPYEQYF; CDR3nt: TGCAGCGTTGAAGGCCCGTACGAGCAGTACTTC
j_gene: TRBJ1-2; d_gene: TRBD1; v_gene: TRBV4-3; abundance: few; CDR3aa: CASSQRQGWDGYTF; CDR3nt: TGCGCCAGCAGCCAACGACAGGGGTGGGATGGCTACACCTTC
j_gene: TRBJ2-1; d_gene: NA; v_gene: TRBV24-1; abundance: many; CDR3aa: CATSDTYNEQFF; CDR3nt: TGTGCCACCAGTGATACGTACAATGAGCAGTTCTTC
j_gene: TRBJ1-4; d_gene: NA; v_gene: TRBV7-7; abundance: NA; CDR3aa: CASSFSVNEKLFF; CDR3nt: TGTGCCAGCAGCTTTTCAGTTAATGAAAAACTGTTTTTT
j_gene: TRBJ2-3; d_gene: TRBD2; v_gene: TRBV12-3/TRBV12-4; abundance: once; CDR3aa: CASTRRGGSDSQYF; CDR3nt: TGTGCCAGCACCCGGCGGGGGGGTTCAGATTCGCAGTATTTT
j_gene: TRBJ2-7; d_gene: NA; v_gene: TRBV12-3/TRBV12-4; abundance: many; CDR3aa: CASGPGDYEQYF; CDR3nt: TGTGCCAGCGGGCCTGGGGACTACGAGCAGTACTTC
j_gene: TRBJ1-1; d_gene: NA; v_gene: TRBV10-3; abundance: NA; CDR3aa: CAISANGMNTEAFF; CDR3nt: TGTGCCATCAGTGCAAACGGTATGAACACTGAAGCTTTCTTT
j_gene: TRBJ2-2; d_gene: NA; v_gene: TRBV7-6; abundance: few; CDR3aa: CASSLESGELFF; CDR3nt: TGTGCCAGCAGCTTAGAATCCGGGGAGCTGTTTTTT
j_gene: TRBJ2-7; d_gene: NA; v_gene: TRBV6-1; abundance: NA; CDR3aa: CASSERWTVPPYEQYF; CDR3nt: TGTGCCAGCAGCGAACGATGGACCGTACCCCCCTACGAGCAGTACTTC
j_gene: TRBJ1-2; d_gene: NA; v_gene: TRBV21-1; abundance: few; CDR3aa: CASSKEGGANYGYTF; CDR3nt: TGTGCCAGCAGCAAAGAGGGCGGCGCTAACTATGGCTACACCTTC
j_gene: TRBJ2-1; d_gene: TRBD2; v_gene: TRBV10-3; abundance: NA; CDR3aa: CAIHSGRAGSYNEQFF; CDR3nt: TGTGCCATACATAGCGGGAGGGCCGGGTCCTACAATGAGCAGTTCTTC
j_gene: TRBJ1-4; d_gene: NA; v_gene: TRBV5-5; abundance: few; CDR3aa: CASSFVSVGANEKLFF; CDR3nt: TGTGCCAGCAGCTTCGTGTCAGTAGGTGCCAATGAAAAACTGTTTTTT
j_gene: TRBJ2-7; d_gene: NA; v_gene: TRBV5-6; abundance: few; CDR3aa: CASSTTTGGGYEQYF; CDR3nt: TGTGCCAGCAGTACAACTACAGGGGGGGGCTACGAGCAGTACTTC
j_gene: TRBJ2-1; d_gene: TRBD2; v_gene: TRBV5-1; abundance: NA; CDR3aa: CASSVGRDNEQFF; CDR3nt: TGCGCCAGCAGCGTCGGGAGGGACAATGAGCAGTTCTTC
j_gene: TRBJ2-1; d_gene: TRBD2; v_gene: TRBV7-2; abundance: few; CDR3aa: CASSQGLASSSYNEQFF; CDR3nt: TGTGCCAGCAGCCAGGGACTAGCGTCTAGCTCCTACAATGAGCAGTTCTTC
j_gene: TRBJ1-2; d_gene: TRBD1; v_gene: TRBV9; abundance: many; CDR3aa: CASSAIVTGDYGYTF; CDR3nt: TGTGCCAGCAGTGCGATCGTGACAGGGGACTATGGCTACACCTTC
j_gene: TRBJ2-1; d_gene: TRBD2; v_gene: TRBV11-1; abundance: few; CDR3aa: CASSWTSGRNEQFF; CDR3nt: TGTGCCAGCTCCTGGACTAGCGGGAGGAATGAGCAGTTCTTC
j_gene: TRBJ1-3; d_gene: NA; v_gene: TRBV7-2; abundance: few; CDR3aa: CASSRNSGNTIYF; CDR3nt: TGTGCCAGCAGCAGGAACTCTGGAAACACCATATATTTT
j_gene: TRBJ2-3; d_gene: NA; v_gene: TRBV9; abundance: NA; CDR3aa: CASSVGGDLGTDTQYF; CDR3nt: TGTGCCAGCAGCGTTGGTGGAGACCTAGGCACAGATACGCAGTATTTT
j_gene: TRBJ2-5; d_gene: NA; v_gene: TRBV20-1; abundance: many; CDR3aa: CSAHAKDSLLGTQYF; CDR3nt: TGCAGTGCCCACGCGAAGGACTCCCTTTTAGGGACCCAGTACTTC
j_gene: TRBJ1-2; d_gene: NA; v_gene: TRBV5-1; abundance: few; CDR3aa: CASSLFDRSQGYTF; CDR3nt: TGCGCCAGCAGTCTTTTCGACAGGTCTCAGGGCTACACCTTC
j_gene: TRBJ2-1; d_gene: TRBD1; v_gene: TRBV12-3/TRBV12-4; abundance: many; CDR3aa: CASSQQGNEQFF; CDR3nt: TGTGCCAGCAGCCAACAGGGGAATGAGCAGTTCTTC